These 6 T cell receptor beta chains originate from one sample sequenced in a study of cytomegalovirus exposure and HLA in healthy donors. The method was immunoSEQ multiplex PCR; TCRdb's version includes in-frame clones alone and lacks a portion of them. The table records about 360,000 clones, 86% of them present only once. Material for sequencing was PBMCs. The receptors were sampled from a woman aged 18-35 years in good health and CMV-seronegative.

J is TRBJ1-4 and V is TRBV28; D is possibly TRBD1 (5 bases). V was cut by 6 bases and J by 4 bases, with 12 bases left in between. From germline, CDR1 is MDHEN and CDR2 SYDVKM. The CDR3 has 14 amino acids. CDR3 DNA: TGTGCCAGCAGGGGGGGGGTCCATAATGAAAAACTGTTTTTT. The encoded protein is CASRGGVHNEKLFF.

This clone has only one observation. This chain uses TRBV6-5 with TRBJ2-2, with TRBD2 matching over 12 bases. This CDR3 is 16 amino acids long. J lost 6 bases, V lost 4 bases, and 6 bases had no gene match. Germline V CDR1 and CDR2: MNHEY, SVGAGI. In DNA form, the CDR3 reads TGTGCCAGCAGTTTGCCGACTAGCGGGAGACCCGGGGAGCTGTTTTTT. It translates to CASSLPTSGRPGELFF.

This rearrangement joins TRBV27 to TRBJ2-2, with 8 bases matching TRBD1. V lost 3 bases, J lost 4 bases, and 10 bases stayed unmatched. Germline V CDR1 and CDR2: MNHEY, SMNVEV (reference sequence). CDR3 length: 17 amino acids. The CDR3 DNA sequence: TGTGCCAGCAGTTTGAGAGGACAGGGATTTGGCACCGGGGAGCTGTTTTTT. It specifies CASSLRGQGFGTGELFF.

V gene TRBV19 combines with J gene TRBJ2-2; 12 bases match TRBD1. The CDR3 length is 17 residues. CDR1 and CDR2 (germline): LNHDA, SQIVND (reference sequence). The V segment lost 4 bases and the J segment 6 bases; nucleotides outside the gene matches: 9. Written as DNA, the CDR3 is TGTGCCAGTAGTACAGGCGGGACAGGGGGCTTCGCCGGGGAGCTGTTTTTT. Its translation: CASSTGGTGGFAGELFF.

This chain's CDR3 is CASSLSSLPTDTQYF. Here the CDR3 DNA reads TGTGCCAGCAGCTTAAGTTCACTCCCGACAGATACGCAGTATTTT. The rearrangement joins TRBV7-3 to TRBJ2-3, with unresolved D. Germline CDR1 reads SGHTA; CDR2 reads FQGTGA. CDR3 size: 15 residues. The germline V and J ends were trimmed by 1 base and 3 bases, with 11 bases remaining between them. Using reference TRBV7-3 and TRBJ2-3 for the parts outside the CDR3, the full variable domain is GAGVSQTPSNKVTEKGKYVELRCDPISGHTALYWYRQSLGQGPEFLIYFQGTGAADDSGLPNDRFFAVRPEGSVSTLKIQRTERGDSAVYLCASSLSSLPTDTQYFGPGTRLTVL.

This sequence joins TRBV6-1 and TRBJ2-3; 7 bases fit TRBD1. J was trimmed by 6 bases and V by 0 bases; bases with no gene match: 9. The CDR3 totals 16 residues. Germline V CDR1 and CDR2: MNHNS, SASEGT. Here the CDR3 reads CASSEAFTGTADTQYF. DNA of the CDR3: TGTGCCAGCAGTGAAGCCTTTACAGGGACAGCTGATACGCAGTATTTT.